The 20 T cell receptor beta chains below were found in one sample sequenced in a study of blood T cell repertoires in COVID-19. Measured with immunoSEQ multiplex PCR; TCRdb has only the in-frame clones, and not every one. Among approximately 310,000 clones listed, roughly 87% were seen once. The sample consisted of peripheral blood. All receptors derive from a man aged 45-60 years with active or convalescent COVID-19.

V usage is TRBV10-3 and J usage is TRBJ2-7; 9 bases are a match to TRBD1. This CDR3 spans 14 amino acids. V lost 6 bases to trimming and J lost 1 base; unmatched junction nucleotides: 4. Germline CDR1 and CDR2: ENHRY and SYGVKD. CDR3 sequence reads: CAISFGTGSYEQYF. CDR3 DNA sequence: TGTGCCATCAGCTTTGGGACAGGGTCCTACGAGCAGTACTTC.

The chain links TRBV9 to TRBJ1-2; 8 bases are shared with TRBD1. The CDR3 is 14 residues long. The J segment lost 4 bases and the V segment lost 3 bases, leaving 5 bases of the junction unmatched. CDR1 and CDR2 (germline): SGDLS, YYNGEE. The CDR3 protein is CASSETGTGYGYTF. The CDR3 region has the DNA TGTGCCAGCAGCGAAACCGGGACAGGCTATGGCTACACCTTC.

The rearrangement joins TRBV11-2 to TRBJ2-1, with D possibly being TRBD2 (6 bases). Germline values: CDR1 SGHAT, CDR2 FQNNGV. This CDR3 contains 13 residues. The germline V and J ends were trimmed by 1 base and 5 bases, with 6 bases remaining between them. CDR3 amino acids: CASSLGTNNEQFF. The CDR3 DNA is TGTGCCAGCAGCTTAGGGACTAACAATGAGCAGTTCTTC.

The chain has TRBV4-2 and TRBJ1-2; tentatively, D is TRBD1 (6 bases). The V end lost 4 bases, the J end lost 7 bases, and 7 bases lay between the germline ends. Germline CDR1 LGHNA, CDR2 YNFKEQ. The CDR3 is 11 amino acids. The CDR3 sequence is CASSLGAGYTF. CDR3 nucleotide sequence: TGTGCCAGCAGCCTGGGGGCTGGCTACACCTTC.

V gene TRBV12-5 combines with J gene TRBJ1-1; 7 bases are a match to TRBD1. This CDR3 comprises 14 residues. V shed 6 bases and J 5 bases; nucleotides not matched to a gene: 9. Germline lookup yields CDR1 LGHNT and CDR2 FRNRAP. The CDR3 DNA follows: TGTGCTAGTGGCCTTGACAGGGTAGGAACTGAAGCTTTCTTT. It is translated as CASGLDRVGTEAFF.

This clone was found once. The chain uses TRBV7-2 and TRBJ2-1, with 7 bases fitting TRBD2. CDR1 SGHTA and CDR2 FQGNSA come from the germline V gene. This CDR3 has 15 residues. With 5 bases clipped from V and 7 bases from J, the junction kept 11 bases outside the gene matches. The CDR3 nucleotides read TGTGCCAGCAGCCCGACTAGCCCAACCCTAAATGAGCAGTTCTTC. This codes for CASSPTSPTLNEQFF.

This clone was picked up a small number of times. This sequence joins TRBV6-5 and TRBJ1-4, with D perhaps matching TRBD1 (5 bases). Germline V gene data show CDR1 as MNHEY and CDR2 as SVGAGI. V lost 7 bases, J lost 3 bases, and 15 bases lay in between. The CDR3 runs 15 residues. The CDR3 sequence: CASIFWGGSNEKLFF. The CDR3 nucleotides read TGTGCCAGCATCTTTTGGGGGGGATCTAATGAAAAACTGTTTTTT.

The CDR3 bases are TGCGCCAGCAGCACTACGGGAGGCTCCTACAATGAGCAGTTCTTC. Its protein product is CASSTTGGSYNEQFF. V usage is TRBV5-1 and J usage is TRBJ2-1; 7 bases fit TRBD2. The ends lost 4 bases at V and 0 bases at J; junction bases unmatched: 4. The germline V gene has CDR1 SGHRS and CDR2 YFSETQ. CDR3 length: 15 amino acids.

The chain couples TRBV7-8 to TRBJ2-1; 7 bases align to TRBD1. CDR3 size: 14 residues. The junction had 8 bases not matched to a gene; V was cut back by 6 bases and J by 6 bases. Germline-derived CDR1 and CDR2 are SGHVS and FQNEAQ. This CDR3 is CASSFDRVGNEQFF. CDR3 nucleotide sequence: TGTGCCAGCAGTTTTGACAGGGTAGGCAATGAGCAGTTCTTC.

V and J are TRBV30 and TRBJ1-2, with 7 bases matching TRBD1. V gave up 5 bases and J gave up 5 bases; unmatched junction bases: 8. The germline V gene encodes CDR1 GTSNPN and CDR2 SVGIG (reference sequence). The CDR3 spans 13 residues. CDR3 sequence: CAWGDRLFYGYTF. The CDR3 DNA reads TGTGCCTGGGGGGACAGACTTTTTTATGGCTACACCTTC.

The genes are TRBV2 and TRBJ2-5; maybe TRBD2 (6 bases). The CDR3 is made up of 12 amino acids. CDR1 is SNHLY and CDR2 is FYNNEI in the germline V gene. V was pared by 7 bases and J by 5 bases, with 11 bases between. CDR3 DNA sequence: TGTGCCAGCAACCCGGGGAGGGAGACCCAGTACTTC. Amino acids: CASNPGRETQYF.

The V and J genes are TRBV7-8 and TRBJ1-6; D gene ambiguous. The CDR3 totals 15 residues. V was clipped by 1 base and J by 0 bases, with 4 bases between them. Germline V gene data show CDR1 as SGHVS and CDR2 as FQNEAQ. The CDR3 sequence: CASSLDSSYNSPLHF. The CDR3 region has the DNA TGTGCCAGCAGCTTAGACAGCTCCTATAATTCACCCCTCCACTTT.

This sequence joins TRBV3-1 (or the pseudogene TRBV3-2) and TRBJ2-1, with D maybe TRBD2 (5 bases). V was clipped by 0 bases and J by 1 base, with 10 bases between them. Per germline, CDR1 LGHDT and CDR2 YNNKEL (reference sequence). This CDR3 comprises 16 residues. Here the CDR3 DNA reads TGTGCCAGCAGCCAAGATCGGGGTTGGTCCTACAATGAGCAGTTCTTC. Translation gives CASSQDRGWSYNEQFF.

The chain employs TRBV7-2 and TRBJ2-7; perhaps TRBD1 as D (5 bases). Germline V gives CDR1 SGHTA, CDR2 FQGNSA. V lost 5 bases and J lost 3, with 17 bases in between. The CDR3 totals 15 residues. The CDR3 coding sequence is TGTGCCAGCAGCCCCGACACAGGAACCCTCTACGAGCAGTACTTC. Its protein product is CASSPDTGTLYEQYF.

The J gene is TRBJ1-2, the V gene TRBV7-2; TRBD1 aligns across 8 bases. The CDR3 spans 15 residues. Germline V gives CDR1 SGHTA, CDR2 FQGNSA. With V trimmed by 2 bases and J by 6 bases, 8 bases remained unmatched. CDR3 nucleotide sequence: TGTGCCAGCAGCTTACAGCCAGGGGGCGCCCATGGCTACACCTTC. Amino acid sequence: CASSLQPGGAHGYTF.

The chain uses TRBV6-6 and TRBJ1-1; 7 bases are shared with TRBD1. Trimming at V came to 6 bases and at J to 8 bases, leaving 9 bases not matched to a gene. This CDR3 has 13 residues. Germline CDR1 and CDR2: MNHNY and SVGAGI (reference sequence). CDR3 DNA sequence: TGTGCCAGCAGACGGGGACAGAGGTTAGAAGCTTTCTTT. It encodes CASRRGQRLEAFF.

This chain connects TRBV3-1 (or the pseudogene TRBV3-2) to TRBJ2-1; D not resolved. CDR1 and CDR2 (germline): LGHDT, YNNKEL (reference sequence). Deletions cut 2 bases from V and 8 bases from J, with 10 bases between. The CDR3 covers 13 residues. CDR3 residues: CASSQTLTHEQFF. DNA of the CDR3: TGTGCCAGCAGCCAAACCTTGACTCATGAGCAGTTCTTC.

This clone was observed once. The CDR3, as DNA: TGTGCCAGCAGTTGGACTAGCGGGAGCACCACCGGGGAGCTGTTTTTT. It is translated as CASSWTSGSTTGELFF. The J gene is TRBJ2-2, the V gene TRBV6-5; 13 bases agree with TRBD2. The V gene end was trimmed by 4 bases and the J gene end by 4 bases; junction bases not matched to a gene: 3. The CDR3 is 16 amino acids. Germline assignment: CDR1 MNHEY and CDR2 SVGAGI.

The chain is built from TRBV9 and TRBJ1-1; possibly TRBD1 for D (6 bases). Germline V lookup: CDR1 SGDLS, CDR2 YYNGEE. Trimming pared 7 bases from V and 4 bases from J, leaving 17 bases between. The CDR3 spans 14 residues. The CDR3 reads CASGGASQATEAFF. DNA for the CDR3: TGTGCCAGCGGGGGGGCCTCCCAGGCCACTGAAGCTTTCTTT.

Comments on this clone: The same CDR3 also results from other DNA sequences found in this sample. The V call is TRBV4-1, the J call TRBJ1-2; D unresolved. The germline CDR1 and CDR2 sequences are MGHRA and YSYEKL. The CDR3 extends over 13 amino acids. V lost 0 bases to trimming and J lost 2 bases, with 4 bases between them. CDR3 residues: CASSQDRNYGYTF. The CDR3 coding sequence is TGCGCCAGCAGCCAAGATAGAAACTATGGCTACACCTTC.